This T cell receptor beta chain was documented in a study of cytomegalovirus exposure and HLA in healthy donors. Turning to the study itself: Ancestry clustering placed around four fifths of approximately 370 genotyped donors in the Caucasian-associated cluster.

Findings and caveats of the study: It was 150 to 200 TCR beta chains that were listed as cytomegalovirus-associated. Reports showed the classifier diagnosing cytomegalovirus status with high specificity and sensitivity. The sole available immune exposure information was CMV serostatus.

CDR1 and CDR2 from the germline V gene are LNHNV and YYDKDF (reference sequence). The trim removed 0 bases at V and 2 bases at J, leaving 11 bases unmatched. The CDR3 contains 19 residues. As for this clone: The antigen remains unidentified.

PCR was performed using 60 Vbeta and 13 Jbeta primers. Profiled with immunoSEQ multiplex PCR; TCRdb holds only in-frame clones, not every one. The sample carries about 100,000 clones, under 85% recorded once. The source material was PBMCs. V usage is TRBV15 and J usage is TRBJ2-3, with 10 positions matching TRBD2. The origin of this receptor is a man aged 35-49 years in good health and CMV-seronegative. The CDR3 spells CATSRDEVGSGGATDTQYF. CDR3 bases: TGTGCCACCAGCAGAGATGAGGTTGGAAGCGGGGGGGCCACAGATACGCAGTATTTT.